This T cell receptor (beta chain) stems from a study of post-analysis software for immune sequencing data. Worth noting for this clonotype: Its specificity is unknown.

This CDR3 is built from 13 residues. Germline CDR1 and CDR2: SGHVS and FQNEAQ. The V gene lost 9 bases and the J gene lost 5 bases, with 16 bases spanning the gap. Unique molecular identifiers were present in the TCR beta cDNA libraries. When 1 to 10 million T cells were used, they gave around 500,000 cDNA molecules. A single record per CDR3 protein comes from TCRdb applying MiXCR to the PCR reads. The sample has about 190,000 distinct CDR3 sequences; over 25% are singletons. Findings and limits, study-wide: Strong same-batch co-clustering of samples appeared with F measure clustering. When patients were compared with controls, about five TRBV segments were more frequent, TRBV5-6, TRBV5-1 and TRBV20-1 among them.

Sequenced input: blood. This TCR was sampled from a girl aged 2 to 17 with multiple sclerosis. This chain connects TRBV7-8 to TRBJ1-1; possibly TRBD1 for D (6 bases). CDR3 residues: CASGFDRRTEAFF. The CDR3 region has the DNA TGTGCCAGTGGGTTCGACAGGCGTACTGAAGCTTTCTTT.